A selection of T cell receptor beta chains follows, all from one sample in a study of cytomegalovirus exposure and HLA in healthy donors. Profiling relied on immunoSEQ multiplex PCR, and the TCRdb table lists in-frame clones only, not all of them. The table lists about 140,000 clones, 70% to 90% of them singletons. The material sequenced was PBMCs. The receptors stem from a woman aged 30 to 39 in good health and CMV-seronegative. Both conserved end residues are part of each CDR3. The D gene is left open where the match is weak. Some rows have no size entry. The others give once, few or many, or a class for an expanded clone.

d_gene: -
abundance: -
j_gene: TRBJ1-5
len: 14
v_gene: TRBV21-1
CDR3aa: CASSNRQGNQPQHF
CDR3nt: TGTGCCAGCAGCAACCGACAGGGCAATCAGCCCCAGCATTTT

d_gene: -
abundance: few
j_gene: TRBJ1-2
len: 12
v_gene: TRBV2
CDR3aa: CASELQGNGYTF
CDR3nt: TGTGCCAGCGAACTACAGGGTAATGGCTACACCTTC

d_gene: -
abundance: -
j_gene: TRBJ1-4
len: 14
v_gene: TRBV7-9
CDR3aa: CASSPGATNEKLFF
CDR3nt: TGTGCCAGCAGCCCAGGTGCAACTAATGAAAAACTGTTTTTT

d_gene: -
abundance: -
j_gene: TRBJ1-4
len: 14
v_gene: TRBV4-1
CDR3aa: CASSHGQRNEKLFF
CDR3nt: TGCGCCAGCAGTCACGGACAGAGGAATGAAAAACTGTTTTTT

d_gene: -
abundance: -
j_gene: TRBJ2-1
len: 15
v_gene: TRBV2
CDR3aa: CASATGYSPHNEQFF
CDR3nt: TGTGCCAGCGCCACTGGGTACAGTCCCCACAATGAGCAGTTCTTC

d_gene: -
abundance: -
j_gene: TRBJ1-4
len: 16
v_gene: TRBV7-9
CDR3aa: CASTRMAVSTNEKLFF
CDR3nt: TGTGCCAGCACCAGGATGGCTGTTTCAACTAATGAAAAACTGTTTTTT

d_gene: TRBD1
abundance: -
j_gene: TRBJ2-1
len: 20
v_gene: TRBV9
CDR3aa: CASSVCLRDRGLTNINEQFF
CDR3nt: TGTGCCAGCAGCGTATGCCTTCGGGACAGGGGGCTCACGAACATCAATGAGCAGTTCTTC

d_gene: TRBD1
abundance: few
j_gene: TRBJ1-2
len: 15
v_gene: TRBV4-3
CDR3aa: CASSQDTGANYGYTF
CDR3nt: TGCGCCAGCAGCCAAGATACAGGGGCTAACTATGGCTACACCTTC

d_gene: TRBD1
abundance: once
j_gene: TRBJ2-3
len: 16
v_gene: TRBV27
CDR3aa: CASSFFSGGYTDTQYF
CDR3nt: TGTGCCAGCAGTTTTTTTTCAGGGGGCTATACAGATACGCAGTATTTT

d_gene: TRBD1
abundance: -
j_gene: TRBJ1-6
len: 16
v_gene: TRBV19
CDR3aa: CASSIRKGQGNSPLHF
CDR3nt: TGTGCCAGTAGTATTCGCAAGGGACAGGGAAATTCACCCCTCCACTTT